Below, one T cell receptor (beta chain) is given with its context. The target of this receptor is not known. No base quality values were provided; no much bigger clone lies one nucleotide off. For sequencing, an Illumina HiSeq 2000 was employed. TCR beta chain libraries were generated through multiplex PCR amplification. The amplified TCR beta chain products were analyzed by high-throughput sequencing. TCRdb applied fastp at Q25 and MiXCR to the public reads, then kept only in-frame beta chains. Here each entry gathers all rows of one CDR3 protein and keeps the most common genes and DNA. Counted in this sample were 66,000 or so distinct CDR3 sequences; about 40% of them appeared once. The ten largest clones add up to around 8% of the sample. CDR1 and CDR2, per the germline V gene, are MGHRA and YSYEKL. V and J lose 0 bases and 12 bases, and a span of 12 bases separates them. Reading from cysteine to phenylalanine, the CDR3 counts 14 amino acids. Only CDR3 DNA remains: 42 bases, in frame from the first base.

The data originate from a study of breast tumors, draining lymph nodes, adjacent tissues (TCRdb year 2016). Looking at the study overall: The study compared TCR beta repertoires across tumor, adjacent nontumor tissue and axillary lymph nodes from breast cancer patients. The study was designed to assess the relationships and possible T-cell exchange between tumor, surrounding tissue and draining lymph node repertoires in human breast cancer. Broad study findings and their caveats: T-cell repertoire diversity in tumors was found to be lower than in lymph nodes but higher than in nontumor tissue, and preferential V and J gene usage was observed. The similarity between tumor and nontumor tissue repertoires was significantly greater in luminal-like breast cancer than in basal-like breast cancer. The data were considered consistent with most tumor T cells being derived from the lymph node and subsequently expanding within tumor tissue. The conclusion that tumor T cells originate in lymph nodes was presented as consistent with a hypothesis rather than as directly demonstrated.

The clonotype originates from a female donor with breast cancer. Some clones in this sample may be carry-over from other donors' samples. The source material was breast tumor tissue. Recombination joined TRBV4-1 with TRBJ2-6, with the identity of the D gene unclear. In nucleotides, the sequence is TGCGCCAGCAGCCAAGAAAAACCCAGCCCCGTCCTGACTTTC. Its protein reads: CASSQEKPSPVLTF.